Described below is a single T cell receptor (beta chain) sequence and its context. In unsorted samples, genomic DNA was obtained using 85 million to 90 million PBMCs. The data are from a study of shared clonotypes between healthy human individuals. The method was immunoSEQ multiplex PCR; TCRdb's version includes in-frame clones alone and lacks a portion of them. The sample lists some 510,000 clones, 75% to 85% occurring once. The germline V gene encodes CDR1 MDHEN and CDR2 SYDVKM. V was clipped by 5 bases and J by 12 bases, with 17 bases between them. This CDR3 is 12 amino acids long. The chain links TRBV28 to TRBJ2-7, with D perhaps TRBD1 (6 bases). The material sequenced was PBMCs. The sequence derives from a woman aged 40 to 49 in good health. Some clones in this sample may be carry-over from other donors' samples. The DNA of the CDR3 is TGTGCCAGCAGTACCCCACAGGGATTGGCGTACTTC. Its protein product is CASSTPQGLAYF.